This T cell receptor beta chain was identified during a study of CD8 T cells in ankylosing spondylitis. Libraries of TCR beta came from quantitative 5'-RACE with molecular barcodes. TCRdb re-called the 5' RACE reads with MiXCR, one entry per CDR3 protein. This table holds about 210,000 distinct CDR3 sequences, 7% to 10% found once. Study-wide findings and caveats: Disease-linked clones, CD8+, were relatively rare in peripheral blood. According to the report, clones linked to the disease were significantly enriched in matched synovial fluid samples taken from ankylosing spondylitis patients. A TCR beta motif of 7 to 9 highly homologous variants seemed to mark ankylosing spondylitis blood.

This CDR3 region has 14 residues. CDR1 and CDR2 from the germline V gene are SGHVS and FQNEAQ. To note about this clonotype: The antigen is unknown. One base away lies a much larger clone, so this may be a sequencing read error.

The TCR originated in a female donor with ankylosing spondylitis or in good health (not recorded which). The chain employs TRBV7-8 and TRBJ2-7, with 9 bases matching TRBD1. The sequencing input was blood, either unsorted or a sorted T cell fraction (not recorded which). The CDR3 spells CVSSFDRGIYEQYF. The CDR3, as DNA: TGTGTCAGCAGCTTCGACAGGGGGATCTACGAGCAGTACTTC.